The 10 T cell receptor beta chains below come from one sample, sequenced in a study of neurological immune-mediated disorders. TCRdb re-derived calls from the 5' RACE reads in MiXCR, one entry per CDR3 protein. The data show roughly 100,000 distinct CDR3 sequences, 3.5% to 4% seen once. The sequencing sample was made of PBMCs. Receptors originate from a woman under 30 with multiple sclerosis.

This clonotype was seen many times. The genes are TRBV6-1 and TRBJ1-2, with a weak D call TRBD1 (5 bases). CDR1 is MNHNS and CDR2 is SASEGT in the germline V gene. This CDR3 is 14 amino acids long. The germline V and J ends were trimmed by 5 bases and 8 bases, with 18 bases remaining between them. The chain's CDR3 is CASSYVPGPVGYTF. DNA of the CDR3: TGTGCCAGCAGTTACGTCCCGGGACCGGTAGGCTACACCTTC.

This clonotype was detected a few times. The chain has TRBV7-2 and TRBJ2-7; D not resolved. The CDR3 is made up of 13 amino acids. CDR1 SGHTA and CDR2 FQGNSA come from the germline V gene. The ends were cut back, 1 base at V and 5 bases at J, with 9 bases in the middle. The CDR3 DNA reads TGTGCCAGCAGCTTAGTTTTTATCGACGAGCAGTACTTC. As protein: CASSLVFIDEQYF.

In its sample, this clonotype was seen a few times. The CDR3 loop reads CAISEPKTLAYNEQFF. The CDR3 DNA follows: TGTGCCATCAGTGAGCCGAAAACACTCGCCTACAATGAGCAGTTCTTC. The chain uses TRBV10-3 and TRBJ2-1; D unresolved. The ends were cut back, 2 bases at V and 2 bases at J, with 13 bases in the middle. This CDR3 contains 16 residues. Per germline, CDR1 ENHRY and CDR2 SYGVKD.

This clonotype has ten or more counts. The rearrangement joins TRBV2 to TRBJ2-2, with D perhaps TRBD2 (5 bases). The CDR3 consists of 12 residues. The V and J ends lost 6 bases and 5 bases respectively, with 7 bases between them. Germline V gene lookup returns CDR1 SNHLY and CDR2 FYNNEI. The CDR3 spells CASRDLTGELFF. DNA for the CDR3: TGTGCCAGCAGGGACTTGACCGGGGAGCTGTTTTTT.

This clonotype was seen ten or more times. The chain couples TRBV6-1 to TRBJ2-5; perhaps TRBD2 as D (7 bases). V dropped 2 bases and J dropped 0 bases, with 16 bases sitting between them. Germline CDR1 is MNHNS and CDR2 is SASEGT. There are 17 residues in the CDR3. The DNA for the CDR3 is TGTGCCAGCAGTGAACAACTGGGAGGGGACAACCAAGAGACCCAGTACTTC. Its protein product is CASSEQLGGDNQETQYF.

This clonotype has at least ten counts. The chain links TRBV3-1 to TRBJ1-6; D is undetermined. The CDR3 is 18 amino acids. V lost 5 bases, J lost 8 bases, and 25 bases lay in between. Germline lookup yields CDR1 LGHDT and CDR2 YNNKEL (reference sequence). CDR3 nucleotide sequence: TGTGCCAGCAGCTCCCCAACCAGCGGGAAAACTGGGGATTCACCCCTCCACTTT. Its protein product is CASSSPTSGKTGDSPLHF.

There are many counts of this clonotype. The CDR3 DNA reads TGCAGTGCTAGGAGGACAGGGTCCTACGAGCAGTACTTC. Its protein is CSARRTGSYEQYF. The V and J genes are TRBV20-1 and TRBJ2-7; the match to TRBD1 covers 8 bases. The junction had 2 bases not matched to a gene; V was cut back by 3 bases and J by 1 base. The CDR3 is made up of 13 amino acids. CDR1 DFQATT and CDR2 SNEGSKA come from the germline V gene (reference sequence).

This clonotype was recorded at least ten times. The V gene is TRBV20-1, the J gene TRBJ2-1; possibly TRBD2 for D (6 bases). Looked up from germline, CDR1 is DFQATT and CDR2 is SNEGSKA (reference sequence). The CDR3 is 15 residues long. The V gene lost 1 base and the J gene lost 0 bases, with 10 bases spanning the gap. CDR3 nucleotide sequence: TGCAGTGCTAGAGGCCGGGACTTCTCCTACAATGAGCAGTTCTTC. The encoded protein is CSARGRDFSYNEQFF.

This clonotype was seen ten or more times. J is TRBJ2-3 and V is TRBV15; the D is unclear. V was cut by 1 base and J by 0 bases, with 11 bases left in between. The germline gives CDR1 LNHNV, CDR2 YYDKDF (reference sequence). This CDR3 contains 16 residues. CDR3 bases: TGTGCCACCAGCAGAGGAGATAGTCCTAGCACAGATACGCAGTATTTT. It encodes CATSRGDSPSTDTQYF.

This clonotype was observed many times. The rearrangement joins TRBV20-1 to TRBJ2-7; D is possibly TRBD2 (7 bases). Trimming left V 2 bases short and J 2 bases short, with 16 bases between. CDR1 DFQATT and CDR2 SNEGSKA come from the germline V gene (reference sequence). CDR3 size: 15 residues. In nucleotides, the CDR3 is TGCAGTGCTAGACGCCCGGGGGGCCCCCCCTACGAGCAGTACTTC. Translated, it gives CSARRPGGPPYEQYF.